This TCR beta chain was sequenced for a study of graft-versus-host responses after intestinal transplantation. The CDR3 spans 14 residues. V lost 4 bases, J lost 4 bases, and 5 bases stayed unmatched. Germline V gene data show CDR1 as SGHRS and CDR2 as YFSETQ. Findings and caveats of the study: The recipient marrow held GvH clones, and some of them showed up first in ileum or blood.

The protocol was immunoSEQ multiplex PCR, while the TCRdb copy is restricted to in-frame clones and leaves out a portion. The table includes around 96,000 clones, 80% to 95% detected once. About this clone: Its specificity is unknown.

The chain links TRBV5-1 to TRBJ2-4, with TRBD1 identical over 7 bases. The sample here was PBMCs, taken roughly 410 days after intestinal transplant. The sequence came from a human patient who received an intestinal transplant, so some T cells may come from the graft donor. CDR3 sequence: CASSDTTGKNIQYF. CDR3 bases: TGCGCCAGCAGCGACACGACAGGGAAAAACATTCAGTACTTC.